The clone carrying this T cell receptor beta chain was recorded only once. This CDR3 is built from 15 residues. Trimming stripped 0 bases from V and 1 base from J, with 10 bases between. Germline V lookup: CDR1 LNHNV, CDR2 YYDKDF (reference sequence). This record belongs to a study of control samples from healthy donors and cancer patients. TCRdb keeps only in-frame clones here, not all; method: immunoSEQ multiplex PCR. Of 200,000 to 250,000 clones in the sample, over 90% were seen once. This TCR derives from a man over 45 in good health. Sequencing was done on a sample of blood. The chain has TRBV15 and TRBJ2-7; a possible D gene is TRBD2 (6 bases). The CDR3 region is CATSRDVGTSYEQYF. The CDR3 nucleotides are TGTGCCACCAGCAGAGACGTGGGGACTTCCTACGAGCAGTACTTC. The full variable domain, completed using reference TRBV15 and TRBJ2-7, is DAMVIQNPRYQVTQFGKPVTLSCSQTLNHNVMYWYQQKSSQAPKLLFHYYDKDFNNEADTPDNFQSRRPNTSFCFLDIRSPGLGDTAMYLCATSRDVGTSYEQYFGPGTRLTVT.